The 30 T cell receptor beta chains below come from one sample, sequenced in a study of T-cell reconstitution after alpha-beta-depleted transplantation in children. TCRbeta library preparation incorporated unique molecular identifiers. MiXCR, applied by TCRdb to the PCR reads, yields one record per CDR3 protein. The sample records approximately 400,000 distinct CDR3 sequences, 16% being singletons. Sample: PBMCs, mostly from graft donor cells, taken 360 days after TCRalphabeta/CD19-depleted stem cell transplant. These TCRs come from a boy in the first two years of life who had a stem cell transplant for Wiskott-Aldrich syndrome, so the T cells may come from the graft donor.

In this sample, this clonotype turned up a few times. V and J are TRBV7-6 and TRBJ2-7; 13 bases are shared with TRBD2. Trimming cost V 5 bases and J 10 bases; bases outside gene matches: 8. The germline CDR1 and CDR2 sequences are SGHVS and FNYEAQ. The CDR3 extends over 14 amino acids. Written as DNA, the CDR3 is TGTGCCAGCAGCCCTCGGACTAGCGGGGGCACCCAGTACTTC. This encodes CASSPRTSGGTQYF. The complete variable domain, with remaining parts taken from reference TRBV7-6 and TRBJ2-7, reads GAGVSQSPRYKVTKRGQDVALRCDPISGHVSLYWYRQALGQGPEFLTYFNYEAQQDKSGLPNDRFSAERPEGSISTLTIQRTEQRDSAMYRCASSPRTSGGTQYFGPGTRLTVT.

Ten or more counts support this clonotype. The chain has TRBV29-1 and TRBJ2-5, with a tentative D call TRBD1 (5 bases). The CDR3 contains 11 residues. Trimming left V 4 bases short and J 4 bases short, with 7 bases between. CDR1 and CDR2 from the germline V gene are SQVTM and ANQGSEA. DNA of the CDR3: TGCAGCGTTGGGCAGGGAGAGACCCAGTACTTC. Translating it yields CSVGQGETQYF.

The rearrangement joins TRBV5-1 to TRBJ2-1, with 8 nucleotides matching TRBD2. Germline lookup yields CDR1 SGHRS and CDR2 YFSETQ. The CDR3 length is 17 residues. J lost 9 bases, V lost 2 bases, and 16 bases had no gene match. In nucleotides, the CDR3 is TGCGCCAGCAGCTTTGGCCTTGGCGGGGGGCCTAACACTGAGCAGTTCTTC. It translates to CASSFGLGGGPNTEQFF. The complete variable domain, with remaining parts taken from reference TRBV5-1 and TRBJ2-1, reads KAGVTQTPRYLIKTRGQQVTLSCSPISGHRSVSWYQQTPGQGLQFLFEYFSETQRNKGNFPGRFSGRQFSNSRSEMNVSTLELGDSALYLCASSFGLGGGPNTEQFFGPGTRLTVL.

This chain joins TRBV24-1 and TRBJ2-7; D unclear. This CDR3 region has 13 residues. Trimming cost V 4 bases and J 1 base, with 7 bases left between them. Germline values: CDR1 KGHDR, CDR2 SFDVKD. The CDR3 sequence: CATSDPASYEQYF. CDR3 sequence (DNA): TGTGCCACCAGTGACCCGGCTTCCTACGAGCAGTACTTC.

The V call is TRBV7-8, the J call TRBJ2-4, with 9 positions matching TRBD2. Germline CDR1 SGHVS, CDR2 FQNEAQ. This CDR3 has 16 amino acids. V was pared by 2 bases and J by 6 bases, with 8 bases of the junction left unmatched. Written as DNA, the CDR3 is TGTGCCAGCAGCTTAAGAAAGCTAGCGGGAAGAAACATTCAGTACTTC. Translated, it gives CASSLRKLAGRNIQYF.

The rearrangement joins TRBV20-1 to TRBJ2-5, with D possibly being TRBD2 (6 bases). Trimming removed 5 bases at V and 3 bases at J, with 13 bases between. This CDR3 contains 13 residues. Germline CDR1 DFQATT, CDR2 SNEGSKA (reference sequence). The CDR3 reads CSAQGTAKETQYF. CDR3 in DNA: TGCAGTGCTCAAGGGACTGCCAAAGAGACCCAGTACTTC.

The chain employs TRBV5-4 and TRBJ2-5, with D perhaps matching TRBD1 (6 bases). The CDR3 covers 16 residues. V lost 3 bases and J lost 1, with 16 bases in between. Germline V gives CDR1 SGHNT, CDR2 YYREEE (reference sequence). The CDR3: CASSYTGRVAQETQYF. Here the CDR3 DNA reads TGTGCCAGCAGCTACACAGGGAGAGTGGCCCAAGAGACCCAGTACTTC.

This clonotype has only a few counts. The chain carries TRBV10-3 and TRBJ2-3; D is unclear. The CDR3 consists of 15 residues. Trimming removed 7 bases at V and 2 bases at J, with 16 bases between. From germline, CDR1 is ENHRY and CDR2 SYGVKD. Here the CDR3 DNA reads TGTGCCATCACGTCGGTTTCGTTCTCCACAGATACGCAGTATTTT. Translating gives CAITSVSFSTDTQYF.

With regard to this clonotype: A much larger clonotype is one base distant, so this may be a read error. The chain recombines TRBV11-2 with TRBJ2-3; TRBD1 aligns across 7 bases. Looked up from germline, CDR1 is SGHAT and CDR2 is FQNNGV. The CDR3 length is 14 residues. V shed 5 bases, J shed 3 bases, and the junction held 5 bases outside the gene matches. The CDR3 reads CASSMDRRTDTQYF. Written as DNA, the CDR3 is TGTGCCAGCAGCATGGACAGGAGAACAGATACGCAGTATTTT.

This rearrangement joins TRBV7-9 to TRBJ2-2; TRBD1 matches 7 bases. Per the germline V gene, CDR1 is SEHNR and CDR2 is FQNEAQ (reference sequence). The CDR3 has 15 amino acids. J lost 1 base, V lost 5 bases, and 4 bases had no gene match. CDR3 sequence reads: CASSGHRGNTGELFF. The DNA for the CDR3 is TGTGCCAGCAGCGGTCACAGGGGGAACACCGGGGAGCTGTTTTTT.

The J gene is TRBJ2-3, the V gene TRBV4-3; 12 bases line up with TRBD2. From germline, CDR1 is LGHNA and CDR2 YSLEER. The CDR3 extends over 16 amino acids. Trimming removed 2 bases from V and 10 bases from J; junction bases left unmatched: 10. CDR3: CASSQLLAGGSSAQYF. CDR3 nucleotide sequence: TGCGCCAGCAGCCAATTACTAGCGGGAGGTTCCTCAGCGCAGTATTTT.

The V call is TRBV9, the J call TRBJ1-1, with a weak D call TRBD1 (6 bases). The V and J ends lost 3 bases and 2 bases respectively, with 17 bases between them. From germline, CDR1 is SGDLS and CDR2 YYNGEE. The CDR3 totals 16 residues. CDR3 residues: CASSGKSTGTNTEAFF. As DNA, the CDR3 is TGTGCCAGCAGCGGCAAATCAACCGGGACAAACACTGAAGCTTTCTTT.

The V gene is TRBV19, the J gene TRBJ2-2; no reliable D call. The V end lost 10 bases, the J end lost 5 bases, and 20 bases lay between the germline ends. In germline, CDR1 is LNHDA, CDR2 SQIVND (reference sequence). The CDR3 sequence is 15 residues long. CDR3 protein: CATRLEIRRTGELFF. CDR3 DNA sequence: TGTGCCACCCGGCTGGAGATTAGGCGGACCGGGGAGCTGTTTTTT. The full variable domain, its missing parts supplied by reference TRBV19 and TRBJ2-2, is DGGITQSPKYLFRKEGQNVTLSCEQNLNHDAMYWYRQDPGQGLRLIYYSQIVNDFQKGDIAEGYSVSREKKESFPLTVTSAQKNPTAFYLCATRLEIRRTGELFFGEGSRLTVL.

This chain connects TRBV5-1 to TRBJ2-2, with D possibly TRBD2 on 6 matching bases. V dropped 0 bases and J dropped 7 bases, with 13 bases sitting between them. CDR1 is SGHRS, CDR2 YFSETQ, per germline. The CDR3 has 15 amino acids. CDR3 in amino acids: CASSLETSSHGELFF. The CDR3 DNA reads TGCGCCAGCAGCTTGGAGACTAGTAGTCACGGGGAGCTGTTTTTT. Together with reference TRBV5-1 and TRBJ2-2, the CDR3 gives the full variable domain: KAGVTQTPRYLIKTRGQQVTLSCSPISGHRSVSWYQQTPGQGLQFLFEYFSETQRNKGNFPGRFSGRQFSNSRSEMNVSTLELGDSALYLCASSLETSSHGELFFGEGSRLTVL.

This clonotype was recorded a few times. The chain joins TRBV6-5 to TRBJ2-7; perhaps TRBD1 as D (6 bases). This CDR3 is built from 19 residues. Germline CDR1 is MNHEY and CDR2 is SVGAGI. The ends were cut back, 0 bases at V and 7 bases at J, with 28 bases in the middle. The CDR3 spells CASSYSLLGTGLWMGEQYF. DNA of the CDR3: TGTGCCAGCAGTTACTCTTTATTGGGAACAGGGCTTTGGATGGGGGAGCAGTACTTC.

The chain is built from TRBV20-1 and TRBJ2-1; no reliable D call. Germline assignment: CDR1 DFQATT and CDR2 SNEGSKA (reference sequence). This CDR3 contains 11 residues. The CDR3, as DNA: TGCAGGGCTGCTGCTAGCAATGAGCAGTTCTTC. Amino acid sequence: CRAAASNEQFF.

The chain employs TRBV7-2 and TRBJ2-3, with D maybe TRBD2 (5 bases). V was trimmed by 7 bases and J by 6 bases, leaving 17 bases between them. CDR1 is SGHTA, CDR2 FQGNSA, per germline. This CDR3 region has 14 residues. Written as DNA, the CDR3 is TGTGCCAGCACCCCGCGGAGGTTAGGGGATACGCAGTATTTT. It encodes CASTPRRLGDTQYF.

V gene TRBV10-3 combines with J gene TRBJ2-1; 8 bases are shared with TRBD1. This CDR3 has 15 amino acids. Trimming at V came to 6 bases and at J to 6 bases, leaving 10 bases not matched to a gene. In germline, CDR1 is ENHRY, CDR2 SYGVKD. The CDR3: CAISLDRVPSNEQFF. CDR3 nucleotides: TGTGCCATCAGCCTGGACAGGGTACCTTCCAATGAGCAGTTCTTC.

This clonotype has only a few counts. The CDR3 loop is CSASTGTYEQYF. CDR3 bases: TGCAGTGCTAGCACAGGGACCTACGAGCAGTACTTC. This rearrangement joins TRBV20-1 to TRBJ2-7; D is possibly TRBD1 (6 bases). Between the trimmed V and J ends, which lost 3 bases and 2 bases, there was a span of 8 bases. Germline CDR1 and CDR2: DFQATT and SNEGSKA (reference sequence). The CDR3 extends over 12 amino acids.

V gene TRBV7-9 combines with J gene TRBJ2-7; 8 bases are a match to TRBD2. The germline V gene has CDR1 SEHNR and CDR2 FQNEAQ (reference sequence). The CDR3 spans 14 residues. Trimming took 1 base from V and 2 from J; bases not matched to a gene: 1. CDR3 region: CASSLDSGAYEQYF. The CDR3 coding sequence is TGTGCCAGCAGCTTAGATAGCGGGGCCTACGAGCAGTACTTC.

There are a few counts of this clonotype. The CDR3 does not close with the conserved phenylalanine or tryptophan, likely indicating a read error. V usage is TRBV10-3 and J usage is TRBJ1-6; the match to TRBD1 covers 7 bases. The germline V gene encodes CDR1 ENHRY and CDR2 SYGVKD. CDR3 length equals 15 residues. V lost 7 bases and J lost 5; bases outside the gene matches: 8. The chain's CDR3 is CAIILGTADNSPLHL. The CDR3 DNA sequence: TGTGCCATCATTCTCGGGACAGCGGATAATTCACCCCTCCACCTT.

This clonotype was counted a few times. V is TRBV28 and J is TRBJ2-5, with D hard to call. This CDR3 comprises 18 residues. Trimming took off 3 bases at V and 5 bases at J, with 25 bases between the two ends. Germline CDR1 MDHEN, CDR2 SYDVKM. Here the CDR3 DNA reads TGTGCCAGCAGTTTCACGGCCTACGCGGTGCAGCTGGTGGAGACCCAGTACTTC. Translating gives CASSFTAYAVQLVETQYF. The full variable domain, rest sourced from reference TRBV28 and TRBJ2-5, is DVKVTQSSRYLVKRTGEKVFLECVQDMDHENMFWYRQDPGLGLRLIYFSYDVKMKEKGDIPEGYSVSREKKERFSLILESASTNQTSMYLCASSFTAYAVQLVETQYFGPGTRLLVL.

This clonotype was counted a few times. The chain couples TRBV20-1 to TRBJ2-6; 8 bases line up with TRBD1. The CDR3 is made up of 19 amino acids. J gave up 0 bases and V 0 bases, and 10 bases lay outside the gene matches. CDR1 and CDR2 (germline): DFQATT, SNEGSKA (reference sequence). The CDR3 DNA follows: TGCAGTGCTAGAGACGGGAACCACAGGGGGACCTCTGGGGCCAACGTCCTGACTTTC. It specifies CSARDGNHRGTSGANVLTF.

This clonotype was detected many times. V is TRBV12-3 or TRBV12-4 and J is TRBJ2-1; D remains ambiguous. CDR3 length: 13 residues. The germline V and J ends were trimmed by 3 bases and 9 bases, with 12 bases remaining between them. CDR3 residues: CASSLVRSAEQFF. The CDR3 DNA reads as TGTGCCAGCAGTTTGGTAAGAAGTGCTGAGCAGTTCTTC.

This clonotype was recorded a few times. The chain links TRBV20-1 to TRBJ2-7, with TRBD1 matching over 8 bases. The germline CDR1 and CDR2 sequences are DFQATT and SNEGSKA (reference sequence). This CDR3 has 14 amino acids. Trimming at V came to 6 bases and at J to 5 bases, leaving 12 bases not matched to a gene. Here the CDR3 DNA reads TGCAGTGCCTCCAGGGCCAGGGGGCAGCACGAGCAGTACTTC. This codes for CSASRARGQHEQYF.

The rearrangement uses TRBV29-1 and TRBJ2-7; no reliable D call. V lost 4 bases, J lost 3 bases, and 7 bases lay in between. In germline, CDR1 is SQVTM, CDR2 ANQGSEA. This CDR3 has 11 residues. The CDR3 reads CSVVRDYEQYF. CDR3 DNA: TGCAGCGTTGTTAGGGACTACGAGCAGTACTTC.

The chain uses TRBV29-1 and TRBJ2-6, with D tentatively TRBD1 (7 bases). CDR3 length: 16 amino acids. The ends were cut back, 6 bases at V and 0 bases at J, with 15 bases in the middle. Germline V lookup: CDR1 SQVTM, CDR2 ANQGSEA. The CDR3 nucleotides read TGCAGCGTCCCCCGACAGGGAGGCTCTGGGGCCAACGTCCTGACTTTC. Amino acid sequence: CSVPRQGGSGANVLTF.

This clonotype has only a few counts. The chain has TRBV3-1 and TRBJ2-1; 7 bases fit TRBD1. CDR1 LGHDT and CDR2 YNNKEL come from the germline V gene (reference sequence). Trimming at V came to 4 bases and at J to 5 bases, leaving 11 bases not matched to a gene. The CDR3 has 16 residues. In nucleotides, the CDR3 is TGTGCCAGCAGCCTCCAAGGGGGCGAGAAAAACAATGAGCAGTTCTTC. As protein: CASSLQGGEKNNEQFF.

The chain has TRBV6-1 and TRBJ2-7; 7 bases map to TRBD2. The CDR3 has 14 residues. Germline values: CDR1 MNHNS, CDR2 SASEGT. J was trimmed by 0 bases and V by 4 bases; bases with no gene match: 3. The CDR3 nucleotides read TGTGCCAGCAGTGCAGCGGGACGCTCCTACGAGCAGTACTTC. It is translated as CASSAAGRSYEQYF.

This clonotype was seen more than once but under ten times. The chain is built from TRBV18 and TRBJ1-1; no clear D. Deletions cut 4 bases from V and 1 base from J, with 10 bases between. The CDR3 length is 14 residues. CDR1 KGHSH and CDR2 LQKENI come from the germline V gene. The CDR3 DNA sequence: TGTGCCAGCTCACGGTTCTCGGGGAACACTGAAGCTTTCTTT. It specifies CASSRFSGNTEAFF.